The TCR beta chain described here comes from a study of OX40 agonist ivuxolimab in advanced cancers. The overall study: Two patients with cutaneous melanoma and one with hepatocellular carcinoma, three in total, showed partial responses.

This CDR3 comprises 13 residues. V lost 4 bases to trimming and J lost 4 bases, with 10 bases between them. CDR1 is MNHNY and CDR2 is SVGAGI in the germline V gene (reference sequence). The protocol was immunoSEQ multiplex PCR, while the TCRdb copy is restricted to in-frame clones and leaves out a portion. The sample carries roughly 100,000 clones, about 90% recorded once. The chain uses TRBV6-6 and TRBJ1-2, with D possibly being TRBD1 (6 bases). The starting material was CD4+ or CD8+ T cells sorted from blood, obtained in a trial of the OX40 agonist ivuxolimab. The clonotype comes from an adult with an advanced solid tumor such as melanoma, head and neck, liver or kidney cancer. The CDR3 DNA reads TGTGCCAGCAGTTTTGGACAGCCCTATGGCTACACCTTC. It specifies CASSFGQPYGYTF.